Here is one T cell receptor (beta chain) with its context. The data were obtained in a study of blood T cell repertoires in COVID-19. Study-level information: Samples taken during acute and convalescent COVID-19 were collected in the United States, Italy and Spain.

Germline V gives CDR1 KGHDR, CDR2 SFDVKD. The junction had 6 bases not matched to a gene; V was cut back by 5 bases and J by 0 bases. The CDR3 consists of 18 residues. Original methodology: Using reference gene primer amplification, nucleated cell counts were estimated. Sequencing used immunoSEQ multiplex PCR; TCRdb keeps in-frame clones, though not all of them. V, J and clone size reflect that table, while D and trimming were determined from the DNA. The table lists around 200,000 clones, around 83% of them singletons. The material sequenced was peripheral blood. The chain carries TRBV24-1 and TRBJ2-2; TRBD2 agrees at 12 bases. The source is a woman in her 50s with acute or convalescent COVID-19. CDR3 bases: TGTGCCACCAGTGTCCCGCTAGCGGGAGGGCCGAACACCGGGGAGCTGTTTTTT. Amino acid sequence: CATSVPLAGGPNTGELFF.